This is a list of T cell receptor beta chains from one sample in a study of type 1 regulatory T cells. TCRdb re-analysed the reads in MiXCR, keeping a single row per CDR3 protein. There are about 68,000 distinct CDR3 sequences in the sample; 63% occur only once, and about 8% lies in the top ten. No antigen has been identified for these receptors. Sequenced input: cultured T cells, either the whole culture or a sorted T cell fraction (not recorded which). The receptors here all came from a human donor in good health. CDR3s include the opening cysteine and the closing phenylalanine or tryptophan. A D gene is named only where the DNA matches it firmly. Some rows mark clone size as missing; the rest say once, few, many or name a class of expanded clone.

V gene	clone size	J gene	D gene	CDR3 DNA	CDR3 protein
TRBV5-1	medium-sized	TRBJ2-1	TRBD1	TGCGCCAGCAGCTTGGGGACAGGGTATTCGCAGCAGTTCTTC	CASSLGTGYSQQFF
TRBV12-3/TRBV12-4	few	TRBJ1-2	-	TGTGCCAGCGGGGAGACTTATGGCTACACCTTC	CASGETYGYTF
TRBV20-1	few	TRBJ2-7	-	TGCAGTGCTAGAGGTAGTACGGGACGGACCTACGAGCAGTACTTC	CSARGSTGRTYEQYF
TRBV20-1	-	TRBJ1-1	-	TGCAGTGCTAAGGGGGAGAGGGGGAACACTGAAGCTTTCTTT	CSAKGERGNTEAFF
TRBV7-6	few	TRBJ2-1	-	TGTGCCAGCAGCTTAGTACCGCCTGTGGGGGGATACAATGAGCAGTTCTTC	CASSLVPPVGGYNEQFF
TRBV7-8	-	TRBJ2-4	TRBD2	TGTGCCAGCAGCTTAGGGGCTAGCGGGCCTGGGGCCAAAAACATTCAGTACTTC	CASSLGASGPGAKNIQYF
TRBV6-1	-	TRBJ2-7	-	TGTGCCAGCAGTGAATCTGGTTACGAGCAGTACTTC	CASSESGYEQYF
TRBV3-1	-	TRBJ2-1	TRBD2	TGTGCCAGCAGCCTCTATAGCGGGAGCTCCTACAATGAGCAGTTCTTC	CASSLYSGSSYNEQFF
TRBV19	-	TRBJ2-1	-	TGTGCCAGTAGCGGGAGCTCCTACAATGAGCAGTTCTTC	CASSGSSYNEQFF
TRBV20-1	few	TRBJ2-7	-	TGCAGTGCTAGAGGGGACGCCTTAGGAGAGCAGTACTTC	CSARGDALGEQYF
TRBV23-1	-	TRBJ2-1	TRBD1	TGCGCCAGCAGTGCCTGGGACAGGGGGCCTTGGCACCTAAGGTCAGATGAGCAGTTCTTC	CASSAWDRGPWHLRSDEQFF
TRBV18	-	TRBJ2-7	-	TGTGCCAGCTCACCACTCCCACTTACTATACAGGGCCCCGAGCAGTACTTC	CASSPLPLTIQGPEQYF
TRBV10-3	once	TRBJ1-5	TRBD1	TGTGCCATCAGTCCCGAGCAGGGGGCTCATCAGCCCCAGCATTTT	CAISPEQGAHQPQHF
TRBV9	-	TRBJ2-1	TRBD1	TGTGCCAGCAGCGTAGACGGGACAGCCTACAATGAGCAGTTCTTC	CASSVDGTAYNEQFF
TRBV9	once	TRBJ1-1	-	TGTGCCAGCAGCGTAGATGAGGGCCGGACTGAAGCTTTCTTT	CASSVDEGRTEAFF
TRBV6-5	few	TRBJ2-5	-	TGTGCCAGCAGCGTAAGAGAGACCCAGTACTTC	CASSVRETQYF
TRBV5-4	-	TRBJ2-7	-	TGTGCCAGCAGCCCAGGGTTACAGCAAGGGGGCTACGAGCAGTACTTC	CASSPGLQQGGYEQYF
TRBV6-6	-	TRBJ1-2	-	TGTGCCAGCACCCTACTCGGGGACGGCTATGGCTACACCTTC	CASTLLGDGYGYTF
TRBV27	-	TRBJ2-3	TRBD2	TGTGCCAGCAGTTTATTCGGCGGGGGGAGCACAGATACGCAGTATTTT	CASSLFGGGSTDTQYF
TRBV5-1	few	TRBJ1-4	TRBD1	TGCGCCAGCAGCTTGGAGGGACAGGGCGTTGAAAAACTGTTTTTT	CASSLEGQGVEKLFF
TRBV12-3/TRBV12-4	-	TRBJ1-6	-	TGTGCCAGCAGTTTAGTCTCTCCCACGAGTTATAATTCACCCCTCCACTTT	CASSLVSPTSYNSPLHF
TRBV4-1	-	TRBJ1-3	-	TGCGCCAGCAGCCAACTGGGCGGAAACACCATATATTTT	CASSQLGGNTIYF
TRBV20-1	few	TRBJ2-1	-	TGCAGTGCTAGAGATCCCGGAGCCCCTACGGATGAGCAGTTCTTC	CSARDPGAPTDEQFF
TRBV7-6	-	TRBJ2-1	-	TGTGCCAGCAGCCCTGGCAATGAGCAGTTCTTC	CASSPGNEQFF
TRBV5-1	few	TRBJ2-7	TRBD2	TGCGCCAGCAGCCCCCGGGGTAGCGGGAGTGGTTCCTACGAGCAGTACTTC	CASSPRGSGSGSYEQYF
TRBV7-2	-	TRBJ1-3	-	TGTGCCAGCATCCCGCACCCCGGGGTGAGAGGAAACACCATATATTTT	CASIPHPGVRGNTIYF
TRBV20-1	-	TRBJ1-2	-	TGCAGTGCTAGATCTCCGACCTATGGCTACACCTTC	CSARSPTYGYTF
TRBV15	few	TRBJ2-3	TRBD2	TGTGCCACCAGCATCTACGGGAGGGCCTCTAGCACAGATACGCAGTATTTT	CATSIYGRASSTDTQYF
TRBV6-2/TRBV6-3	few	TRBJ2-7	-	TGTGCCAGCAGCGAGAGCTCCTACGAGCAGTACTTC	CASSESSYEQYF
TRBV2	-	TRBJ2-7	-	TGTGCCAGCAGTGATCTAAGGGCTGGCGAGCAGTACTTC	CASSDLRAGEQYF
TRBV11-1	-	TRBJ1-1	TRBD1	TGTGCCAGCAGCTTAGCGGGCGGATTGGGACAGGGGTACACTGAAGCTTTCTTT	CASSLAGGLGQGYTEAFF
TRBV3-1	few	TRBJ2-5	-	TGTGCCAGCAGCCAAGACATCATCGGGGGTGAGACCCAGTACTTC	CASSQDIIGGETQYF
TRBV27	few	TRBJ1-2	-	TGTGCCAGCAGTCCCAGGGGCTTTTATGGCTACACCTTC	CASSPRGFYGYTF
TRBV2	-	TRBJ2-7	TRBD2	TGTGCCAGCAAGCCTGGGTTAGGCGGGAGCCTCGGGAACTACGAGCAGTACTTC	CASKPGLGGSLGNYEQYF
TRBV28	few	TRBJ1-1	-	TGTGCCAGCAGTTTATTGGGGAACACTGAAGCTTTCTTT	CASSLLGNTEAFF
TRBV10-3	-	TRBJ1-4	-	TGTGCCACTCGGGGACCAACTAATGAAAAACTGTTTTTT	CATRGPTNEKLFF
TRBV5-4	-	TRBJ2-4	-	TGTGCCAGCAGCGCCGGCCCCCTTAGTGAAAACATTCAGTACTTC	CASSAGPLSENIQYF
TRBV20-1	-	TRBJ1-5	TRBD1	TGCAGTGCTCGTTCCGGGACAGGGGAAAACAATCAGCCCCAGCATTTT	CSARSGTGENNQPQHF
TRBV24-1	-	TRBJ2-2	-	TGTGCCACCGGCCAACAGGTGCTCGGGGAGCTGTTTTTT	CATGQQVLGELFF
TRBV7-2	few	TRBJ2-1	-	TGTGCCAGCAGCTTCACCGACAATGAGCAGTTCTTC	CASSFTDNEQFF
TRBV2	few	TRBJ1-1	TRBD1	TGTGCCAGCAGTTTCGACAGGGGGGGCACTGAAGCTTTCTTT	CASSFDRGGTEAFF
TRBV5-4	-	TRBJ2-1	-	TGTGCCAGCAGCTTGGTCCCACCTGGTAATGAGCAGTTCTTC	CASSLVPPGNEQFF
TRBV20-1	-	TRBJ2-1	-	TGCAGTGCGCAGGACAGCTACAATGAGCAGTTCTTC	CSAQDSYNEQFF
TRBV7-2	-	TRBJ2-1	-	TGTGCCAGCAGCTTAGGAGCGGCTGAGCAGTTCTTC	CASSLGAAEQFF
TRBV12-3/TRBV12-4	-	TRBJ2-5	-	TGTGCCAGCAGTTTAGTGAAAGAGACCCAGTACTTC	CASSLVKETQYF
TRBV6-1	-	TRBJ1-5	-	TGTGCCAGCAGTGAGAGGGGCAATCAGCCCCAGCATTTT	CASSERGNQPQHF
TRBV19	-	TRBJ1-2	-	TGTGCCAGTACCGGGCTAGGTCACTATGGCTACACCTTC	CASTGLGHYGYTF
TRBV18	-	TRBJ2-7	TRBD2	TGTGCCAGCTCACCACCGTCTCTAGCGGACGAGCAGTACTTC	CASSPPSLADEQYF
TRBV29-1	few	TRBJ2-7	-	TGCAGCGTCGTTCCGGTGGGTGGGGGGTCAATCGAGCAGTACTTC	CSVVPVGGGSIEQYF
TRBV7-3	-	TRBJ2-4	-	TGTGCCAGCAGCTTAAGGTTTAGTCTAGCCAAAAACATTCAGTACTTC	CASSLRFSLAKNIQYF
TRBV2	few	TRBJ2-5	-	TGTGCCAGCACCCGTCTGGAGACCCAGTACTTC	CASTRLETQYF
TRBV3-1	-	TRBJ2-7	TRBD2	TGTGCCAGCAGCGGGCTGGCGGGAGCTCCCGAGCAGTACTTC	CASSGLAGAPEQYF
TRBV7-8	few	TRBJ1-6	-	TGTGCCAGCAGCTCGCGGCAGCTTAATTCACCCCTCCACTTT	CASSSRQLNSPLHF
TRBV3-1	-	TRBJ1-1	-	TGTGCCAGCAGCCAAGGGGTGATTGTTAAGAACACTGAAGCTTTCTTT	CASSQGVIVKNTEAFF